Described below is a single T cell receptor (beta chain) sequence and its context. Naive CD4+ T cells were purified with Tregs depleted by CD25. The germline V gene encodes CDR1 SQVTM and CDR2 ANQGSEA. V dropped 2 bases and J dropped 0; count of bases not matched to a gene: 6. The CDR3 extends over 16 amino acids. TCRdb redid the calling of the 5' RACE reads with MiXCR, one entry per CDR3 protein. The data hold about 62,000 distinct CDR3 sequences, with approximately 31% observed a single time. The sequenced sample was tumor-infiltrating naive CD4+ T cells sorted from the breast tumor. Subset here: naive CD4+ T cells, CD4+CD45RA+CD25-. The chain combines TRBV29-1 with TRBJ2-7; 11 positions agree with TRBD2. This clonotype was obtained from a female donor with breast cancer. The CDR3 region is CSVELLAGGLSYEQYF. The CDR3, as DNA: TGCAGCGTTGAACTCCTAGCGGGAGGTCTCTCCTACGAGCAGTACTTC.